The 24 T cell receptor beta chains below were found in one sample sequenced in a study of blood T cell repertoires in COVID-19. Clones were sequenced by immunoSEQ multiplex PCR, and TCRdb holds only the in-frame ones, with some missing. This sample has around 220,000 clones, with 80% to 90% found just once. Sequenced input: peripheral blood. These receptors originate from a woman between 45 and 65 years old with acute or convalescent COVID-19.

The sample holds a few counts of this clone. This chain connects TRBV3-1 (or the pseudogene TRBV3-2) to TRBJ1-2, with D maybe TRBD1 (6 bases). This CDR3 is built from 15 residues. Deletions cut 1 base from V and 5 bases from J, with 14 bases between. Germline lookup yields CDR1 LGHDT and CDR2 YNNKEL (reference sequence). The CDR3 loop reads CASSQVDRPSYGYTF. CDR3 nucleotides: TGTGCCAGCAGCCAAGTTGACAGGCCTTCGTATGGCTACACCTTC.

This chain connects TRBV11-3 to TRBJ2-3, with 7 bases identical to TRBD2. CDR1 and CDR2 (germline): SGHNT, YENEEA. The V and J ends lost 2 bases and 4 bases, in that order; junction bases with no gene match: 9. The CDR3 extends over 16 amino acids. CDR3 protein: CASSLRSGGLADTQYF. CDR3 bases: TGTGCCAGCAGCTTAAGGTCGGGGGGACTCGCAGATACGCAGTATTTT.

In this sample, this clone turned up a few times. V gene TRBV6-2 or TRBV6-3 combines with J gene TRBJ2-1, with TRBD2 matching 9 bases. V lost 6 bases and J lost 7; bases outside the gene matches: 7. CDR1 and CDR2 (germline): MNHEY, SVGEGT. The CDR3 runs to 14 residues. CDR3 DNA: TGTGCCAGCAGGCCTACTAGCGGGCCTAATGAGCAGTTCTTC. Translated: CASRPTSGPNEQFF.

The rearrangement joins TRBV9 to TRBJ2-5; weak D call: TRBD2 (5 bases). Per germline, CDR1 SGDLS and CDR2 YYNGEE. V was cut by 4 bases and J by 0 bases, with 13 bases left in between. The CDR3 contains 15 residues. CDR3: CASSPLGLYQETQYF. DNA of the CDR3: TGTGCCAGCAGCCCACTAGGGTTGTACCAAGAGACCCAGTACTTC.

This clone was detected only once. The rearrangement uses TRBV30 and TRBJ1-5; TRBD1 aligns across 7 bases. CDR1 and CDR2 (germline): GTSNPN, SVGIG (reference sequence). Trimming removed 3 bases from V and 5 bases from J; junction bases left unmatched: 7. This CDR3 spans 14 amino acids. The CDR3 sequence: CAWSPGQLDQPQHF. The CDR3 DNA is TGTGCCTGGAGCCCGGGACAGCTAGATCAGCCCCAGCATTTT.

The chain combines TRBV12-3 or TRBV12-4 with TRBJ1-4; D is perhaps TRBD1 (6 bases). Trimming stripped 3 bases from V and 17 bases from J, with 13 bases between. The CDR3 has 11 residues. The CDR3 nucleotides read TGTGCCAGCAGTTTGCTGGGGGCTCTCTTTTTT. The encoded protein is CASSLLGALFF.

The chain links TRBV6-2 or TRBV6-3 to TRBJ2-3; tentatively, D is TRBD2 (6 bases). V was clipped by 4 bases and J by 4 bases, with 9 bases between them. The CDR3 is 13 amino acids. In germline, CDR1 is MNHEY, CDR2 SVGEGT. The CDR3 DNA reads as TGTGCCAGCAGTTGGAGGGCGGCAGATACGCAGTATTTT. Protein sequence: CASSWRAADTQYF.

A few counts support this clone. This sequence joins TRBV6-2 or TRBV6-3 and TRBJ1-2, with 8 bases that match TRBD1. V shed 0 bases, J shed 7 bases, and the junction held 7 bases outside the gene matches. This CDR3 is built from 15 residues. Germline values: CDR1 MNHEY, CDR2 SVGEGT. Here the CDR3 reads CASSYSTGGVFGYTF. CDR3 coding DNA: TGTGCCAGCAGTTACTCAACAGGGGGAGTTTTTGGCTACACCTTC.

This clone was counted once. The CDR3 coding sequence is TGCAGCGTTTTCAGCGGGACTTACAATGAGCAGTTCTTC. Its translation: CSVFSGTYNEQFF. The V gene is TRBV29-1, the J gene TRBJ2-1, with 7 bases that match TRBD2. J lost 4 bases, V lost 5 bases, and 5 bases had no gene match. Germline CDR1 is SQVTM and CDR2 is ANQGSEA. The CDR3 extends over 13 amino acids.

The chain links TRBV13 to TRBJ1-4; 8 nucleotides line up with TRBD1. The CDR3 is 19 residues long. The germline V gene has CDR1 PRHDT and CDR2 FYEKMQ (reference sequence). V was pared by 5 bases and J by 7 bases, with 21 bases of the junction left unmatched. The CDR3 sequence is CASSPSRDRGNLGGEKLFF. CDR3 nucleotides: TGTGCCAGCAGCCCCTCAAGAGACAGGGGCAACTTAGGGGGTGAAAAACTGTTTTTT.

The chain carries TRBV7-9 and TRBJ2-1; 13 bases fit TRBD2. Trimming at V came to 1 base and at J to 9 bases, leaving 12 bases not matched to a gene. Germline CDR1 SEHNR, CDR2 FQNEAQ (reference sequence). CDR3 size: 18 residues. The DNA of the CDR3 is TGTGCCAGCAGCTTAGTGGATAGGACTAGCGGGAGACCTGGTGAGCAGTTCTTC. Protein sequence: CASSLVDRTSGRPGEQFF.

This clone was seen just once. The DNA of the CDR3 is TGTGCCAGCAGCCAAGTGAGAGACAGTGGCTCACCCCTCCACTTT. Protein product: CASSQVRDSGSPLHF. This chain links TRBV3-1 (or the pseudogene TRBV3-2) with TRBJ1-6, with D perhaps TRBD1 (5 bases). Trimming pared 1 base from V and 10 bases from J, leaving 14 bases between. Germline V gene data show CDR1 as LGHDT and CDR2 as YNNKEL (reference sequence). This CDR3 has 15 residues.

The chain carries TRBV7-2 and TRBJ1-2; D not resolved. The V end lost 5 bases, the J end lost 2 bases, and 12 bases lay between the germline ends. The CDR3 runs 14 residues. CDR1 SGHTA and CDR2 FQGNSA come from the germline V gene. This CDR3 is CASSPREGNYGYTF. For the CDR3, the DNA is TGTGCCAGCAGCCCCCGGGAGGGAAACTATGGCTACACCTTC.

The chain carries TRBV7-8 and TRBJ2-5; 9 nucleotides match TRBD2. The CDR3 is 15 amino acids. CDR1 is SGHVS and CDR2 is FQNEAQ in the germline V gene. With 1 base clipped from V and 1 base from J, the junction kept 1 base outside the gene matches. As DNA, the CDR3 is TGTGCCAGCAGCTTAGGACTAGCGGTCCAAGAGACCCAGTACTTC. Protein: CASSLGLAVQETQYF.

The chain uses TRBV7-9 and TRBJ2-2; weak D call: TRBD2 (7 bases). V lost 5 bases to trimming and J lost 3 bases, with 19 bases between them. The CDR3 consists of 17 residues. In germline, CDR1 is SEHNR, CDR2 FQNEAQ (reference sequence). CDR3 residues: CASSPRGRGSDTGELFF. CDR3 nucleotides: TGTGCCAGCAGCCCACGAGGGAGGGGGTCGGACACCGGGGAGCTGTTTTTT. The full variable domain, in which reference TRBV7-9 and TRBJ2-2 provide the parts outside the CDR3, is DTGVSQNPRHKITKRGQNVTFRCDPISEHNRLYWYRQTLGQGPEFLTYFQNEAQLEKSRLLSDRFSAERPKGSFSTLEIQRTEQGDSAMYLCASSPRGRGSDTGELFFGEGSRLTVL.

This chain joins TRBV7-9 and TRBJ2-3; TRBD1 aligns across 7 bases. After removal of 5 bases from V and 5 bases from J, the junction contained 10 bases not matched to a gene. Germline values: CDR1 SEHNR, CDR2 FQNEAQ (reference sequence). The CDR3 covers 15 residues. DNA for the CDR3: TGTGCCAGCAGCCCCAGACAGGGAATGGTAGATACGCAGTATTTT. It is translated as CASSPRQGMVDTQYF.

This clone was counted only a few times. V is TRBV5-4 and J is TRBJ2-1, with TRBD2 identical over 10 bases. This CDR3 has 16 residues. The germline V gene has CDR1 SGHNT and CDR2 YYREEE (reference sequence). The ends lost 0 bases at V and 0 bases at J; junction bases unmatched: 0. DNA of the CDR3: TGTGCCAGCAGCTTGGGACTAGCGGGCTCCTACAATGAGCAGTTCTTC. The encoded protein is CASSLGLAGSYNEQFF.

The V gene is TRBV20-1, the J gene TRBJ1-4, with D hard to call. The CDR3 has 11 residues. Trimming cost V 5 bases and J 8 bases, with 9 bases left between them. In germline, CDR1 is DFQATT, CDR2 SNEGSKA (reference sequence). As DNA, the CDR3 is TGCAGTGCTCCGCTTGGCGAAAAACTGTTTTTT. It yields the protein CSAPLGEKLFF.

This clone was counted once. J is TRBJ1-2 and V is TRBV6-1; maybe TRBD1 (5 bases). Germline V gene sequence: CDR1 MNHNS, CDR2 SASEGT. The CDR3 loop spans 15 amino acids. V was trimmed by 3 bases and J by 3 bases, leaving 14 bases between them. CDR3 bases: TGTGCCAGCAGTGAGGGCTCGACAGTCTACTATGGCTACACCTTC. Translated: CASSEGSTVYYGYTF.

The chain carries TRBV15 and TRBJ2-7; D unresolved. Germline V gene sequence: CDR1 LNHNV, CDR2 YYDKDF (reference sequence). V lost 5 bases, J lost 0 bases, and 14 bases lay in between. The CDR3 covers 15 residues. Here the CDR3 DNA reads TGTGCCACCAGCTCTAGACCTATGGCCTCCTACGAGCAGTACTTC. This sequence encodes CATSSRPMASYEQYF.

The chain recombines TRBV27 with TRBJ1-2; 7 bases match TRBD1. The germline V gene encodes CDR1 MNHEY and CDR2 SMNVEV (reference sequence). The CDR3 contains 15 residues. V shed 2 bases, J shed 4 bases, and the junction held 7 bases outside the gene matches. CDR3 sequence: CASSLSRQGGYGYTF. The CDR3 DNA reads as TGTGCCAGCAGTTTAAGTCGACAGGGAGGCTATGGCTACACCTTC.

The chain links TRBV5-1 to TRBJ2-7; 10 positions match TRBD1. The V segment lost 5 bases and the J segment 5 bases; nucleotides outside the gene matches: 10. Per germline, CDR1 SGHRS and CDR2 YFSETQ. The CDR3 sequence is 15 residues long. Here the CDR3 reads CASSYGQGVKDEQYF. The CDR3 DNA reads as TGCGCCAGCAGTTACGGACAGGGGGTGAAAGACGAGCAGTACTTC.

The chain is built from TRBV11-2 and TRBJ2-1, with TRBD2 as a possible D gene (6 bases). Germline CDR1 reads SGHAT; CDR2 reads FQNNGV. The CDR3 is 15 amino acids. The V end lost 1 base, the J end lost 5 bases, and 12 bases lay between the germline ends. In nucleotides, the CDR3 is TGTGCCAGCAGCTTAGCGGGAGAAATTCACAATGAGCAGTTCTTC. Its protein is CASSLAGEIHNEQFF.

The rearrangement uses TRBV5-1 and TRBJ2-7, with D tentatively TRBD2 (6 bases). The length of the CDR3 is 13 residues. V was shortened by 5 bases and J by 8 bases, with 17 bases between the two germline ends. Germline V lookup: CDR1 SGHRS, CDR2 YFSETQ. The CDR3 protein is CASRDGAGGKQYF. CDR3 nucleotide sequence: TGCGCCAGCAGGGATGGGGCTGGAGGGAAGCAGTACTTC.